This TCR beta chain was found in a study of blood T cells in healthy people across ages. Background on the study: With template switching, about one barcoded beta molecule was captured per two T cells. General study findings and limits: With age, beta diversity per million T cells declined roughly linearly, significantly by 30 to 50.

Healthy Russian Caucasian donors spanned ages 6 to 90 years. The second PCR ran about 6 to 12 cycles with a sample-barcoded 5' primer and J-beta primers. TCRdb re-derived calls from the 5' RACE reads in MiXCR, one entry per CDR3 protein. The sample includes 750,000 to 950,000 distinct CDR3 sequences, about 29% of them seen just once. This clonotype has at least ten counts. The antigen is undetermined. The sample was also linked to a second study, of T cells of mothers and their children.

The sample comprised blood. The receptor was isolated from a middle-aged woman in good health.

As DNA, the CDR3 is TGCGCCAGCAGCCCCCGGGAGGGGGATTATGAGCAGTTCTTC. Its protein product is CASSPREGDYEQFF. The genes are TRBV5-1 and TRBJ2-1, with 8 nucleotides matching TRBD2. The CDR3 extends over 14 amino acids. Germline-derived CDR1 and CDR2 are SGHRS and YFSETQ. Trimming took 4 bases from V and 8 from J; bases not matched to a gene: 8.